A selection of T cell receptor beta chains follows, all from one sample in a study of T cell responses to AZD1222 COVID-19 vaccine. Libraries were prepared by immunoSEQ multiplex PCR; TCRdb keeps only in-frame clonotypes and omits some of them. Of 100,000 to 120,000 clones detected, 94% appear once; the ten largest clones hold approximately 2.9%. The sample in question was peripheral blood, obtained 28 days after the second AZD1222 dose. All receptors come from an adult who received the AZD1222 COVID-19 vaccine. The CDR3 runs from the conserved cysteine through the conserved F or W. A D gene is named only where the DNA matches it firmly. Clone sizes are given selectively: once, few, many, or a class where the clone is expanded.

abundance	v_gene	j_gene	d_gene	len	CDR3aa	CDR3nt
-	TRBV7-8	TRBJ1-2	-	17	CASSLARGGLQTVGYTF	TGTGCCAGCAGCTTAGCCCGAGGCGGACTCCAAACGGTTGGCTACACCTTC
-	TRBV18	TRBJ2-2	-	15	CASSPPSRFTGELFF	TGTGCCAGCTCACCACCGAGCCGATTCACCGGGGAGCTGTTTTTT
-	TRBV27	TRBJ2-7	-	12	CASSSYHYEQYF	TGTGCCAGCAGTTCATACCATTACGAGCAGTACTTC
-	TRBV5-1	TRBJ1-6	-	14	CASSFSGSDSPLHF	TGCGCCAGCAGCTTCTCAGGGAGTGACTCACCCCTCCACTTT
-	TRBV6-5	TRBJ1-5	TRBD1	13	CASRRQGAQPQHF	TGTGCCAGCAGAAGACAGGGGGCCCAGCCCCAGCATTTT
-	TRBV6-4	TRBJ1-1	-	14	CASRAQGWDTEAFF	TGTGCCAGCAGGGCGCAGGGCTGGGACACTGAAGCTTTCTTT
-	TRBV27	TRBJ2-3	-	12	CASSHYPDTQYF	TGTGCCAGCAGTCATTACCCAGATACGCAGTATTTT
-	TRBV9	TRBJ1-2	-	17	CASSVTPSRGTNYGYTF	TGTGCCAGCAGCGTCACACCGAGCAGGGGAACCAACTATGGCTACACCTTC
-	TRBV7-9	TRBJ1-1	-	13	CASSLGSNTEAFF	TGTGCCAGCAGCCTCGGTTCGAACACTGAAGCTTTCTTT
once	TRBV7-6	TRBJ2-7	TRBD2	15	CASSFPGRASEEQYF	TGTGCCAGCAGCTTTCCAGGGAGGGCCAGTGAAGAGCAGTACTTC
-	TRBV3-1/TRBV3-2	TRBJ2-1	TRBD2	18	CASSPPLAGQPLGHEQFF	TGTGCCAGCAGCCCCCCTTTAGCGGGACAACCCCTAGGGCATGAGCAGTTCTTC
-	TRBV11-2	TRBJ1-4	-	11	CASSLGEKLFF	TGTGCCAGCAGCTTAGGGGAAAAACTGTTTTTT
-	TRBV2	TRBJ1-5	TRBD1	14	CATSTGGSNQPQHF	TGTGCCACCAGCACAGGGGGGTCCAATCAGCCCCAGCATTTT